This T cell receptor beta chain derives from a study of T cells in women clearing cervical HPV infection. Study background: Blood came at first lesion visit for cases, post-clearance for controls. Broader study findings: Repertoire richness, not evenness, was significantly elevated in CIN3+ cases versus controls.

Produced via immunoSEQ multiplex PCR; TCRdb's table is partial and in-frame only. This listing includes about 30,000 clones. In the case of this clone: Its target is not known.

The receptor comes from a woman aged 18-70 years with a cervical HPV16 infection that either progressed to CIN3+ or cleared (not recorded which). The sequenced sample consisted of blood buffy coat.

The CDR3 sequence is CASSIGASRPSTDTQYF. The sequenced CDR3 bases are TGTGCCAGTAGTATAGGGGCTAGCAGACCTAGCACAGATACG. The chain joins TRBV19 to TRBJ2-3, with a possible D match to TRBD2 (5 bases). The read ends 3 residues shy of where the CDR3 ends; the end is completed using the germline J gene. From germline, CDR1 is LNHDA and CDR2 SQIVND (reference sequence). The CDR3 spans 17 residues. Deletions cut 1 base from V and 0 bases from J, with 14 bases between.